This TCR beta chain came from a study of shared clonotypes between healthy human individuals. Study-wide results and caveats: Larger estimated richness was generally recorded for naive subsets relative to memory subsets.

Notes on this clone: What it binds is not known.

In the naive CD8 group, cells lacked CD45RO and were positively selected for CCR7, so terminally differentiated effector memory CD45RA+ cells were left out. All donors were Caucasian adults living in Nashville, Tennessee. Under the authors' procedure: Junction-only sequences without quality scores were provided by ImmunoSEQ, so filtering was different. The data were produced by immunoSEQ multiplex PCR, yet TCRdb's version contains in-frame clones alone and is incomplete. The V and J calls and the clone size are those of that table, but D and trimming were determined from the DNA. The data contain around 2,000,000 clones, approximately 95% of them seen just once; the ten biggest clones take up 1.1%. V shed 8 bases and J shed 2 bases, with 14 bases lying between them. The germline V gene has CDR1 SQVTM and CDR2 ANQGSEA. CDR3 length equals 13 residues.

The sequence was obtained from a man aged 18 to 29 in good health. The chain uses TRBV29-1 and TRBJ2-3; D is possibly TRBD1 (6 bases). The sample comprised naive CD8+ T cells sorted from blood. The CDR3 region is CSLSTGLTDTQYF. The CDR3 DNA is TGCAGCCTCTCGACAGGACTCACAGATACGCAGTATTTT.